A selection of T cell receptor beta chains follows, all from one sample in a study of T-cell memory formation after mild COVID-19. TCRdb redid the calling of the 5' RACE reads with MiXCR, one entry per CDR3 protein. This table holds 400,000 to 500,000 distinct CDR3 sequences, more than 15% found once. The sequencing sample was made of PBMCs or a T cell subset sorted from them (not recorded which). Receptor source: a man aged 18 to 35 who had mild COVID-19 (a few samples of this study predate the infection). Cell type and time point are not known. Each CDR3 is given with its conserved first and last residue. The D gene is left open where the match is weak. The listing skips clone size in some rows; elsewhere it reads once, few, many or a size class.

d_gene: -
j_gene: TRBJ2-2
abundance: -
v_gene: TRBV6-1
CDR3nt: TGTGCCAGCAGTGCCAGGCTAGGGAGCACCGGGGAGCTGTTTTTT
CDR3aa: CASSARLGSTGELFF

d_gene: -
j_gene: TRBJ2-2
abundance: -
v_gene: TRBV7-2
CDR3nt: TGTGCCAGCAGCTTATCGGAACCCAGAGGCCCCCCGGGGGAGCTGTTTTTT
CDR3aa: CASSLSEPRGPPGELFF

d_gene: -
j_gene: TRBJ2-7
abundance: -
v_gene: TRBV20-1
CDR3nt: TGCAGTGCTATTCGGTTGGGTTACGAGCAGTACTTC
CDR3aa: CSAIRLGYEQYF

d_gene: TRBD1
j_gene: TRBJ2-2
abundance: -
v_gene: TRBV10-1
CDR3nt: TGCGCCAGCAGTGCCTACGGACAGGTGACGGACACCGGGGAGCTGTTTTTT
CDR3aa: CASSAYGQVTDTGELFF

d_gene: TRBD2
j_gene: TRBJ2-3
abundance: few
v_gene: TRBV3-1
CDR3nt: TGTGCCAGCAGCCAAGGAGGACTAGCCGCCACAGATACGCAGTATTTT
CDR3aa: CASSQGGLAATDTQYF

d_gene: -
j_gene: TRBJ1-5
abundance: -
v_gene: TRBV28
CDR3nt: TGTGCCAGCAGTTTGGGGGGTGGATGGGGTCAGCCCCAGCATTTT
CDR3aa: CASSLGGGWGQPQHF

d_gene: -
j_gene: TRBJ2-2
abundance: -
v_gene: TRBV29-1
CDR3nt: TGCAGCGCTACCGGGACGGATGCCGGGGAGCTGTTTTTT
CDR3aa: CSATGTDAGELFF

d_gene: TRBD1
j_gene: TRBJ1-1
abundance: few
v_gene: TRBV7-9
CDR3nt: TGTGCCAGCAGCGCCAGACAGGGCTCTGAAGCTTTCTTT
CDR3aa: CASSARQGSEAFF

d_gene: -
j_gene: TRBJ1-2
abundance: -
v_gene: TRBV12-3/TRBV12-4
CDR3nt: TGTGCCAGCGCGGAGAACTATGGCTACACCTTC
CDR3aa: CASAENYGYTF

d_gene: -
j_gene: TRBJ2-7
abundance: -
v_gene: TRBV4-1
CDR3nt: TGCGCCAGCAGCCAAGTTTCGACGTTCTACGAGCAGTACTTC
CDR3aa: CASSQVSTFYEQYF

d_gene: -
j_gene: TRBJ2-7
abundance: few
v_gene: TRBV27
CDR3nt: TGTGCCAGCAGTACCGCCGGGACACGCGGGGGATACGAGCAGTACTTC
CDR3aa: CASSTAGTRGGYEQYF

d_gene: TRBD1
j_gene: TRBJ2-7
abundance: many
v_gene: TRBV27
CDR3nt: TGTGCCAGCAGTTTCTTAGGACGCGGGACAGGGGCTGTCGAGCAGTACTTC
CDR3aa: CASSFLGRGTGAVEQYF

d_gene: TRBD1
j_gene: TRBJ2-7
abundance: few
v_gene: TRBV12-3/TRBV12-4
CDR3nt: TGTGCCAGCAGGGCCCACAGGGGGTTTTCCTACGAGCAGTACTTC
CDR3aa: CASRAHRGFSYEQYF

d_gene: -
j_gene: TRBJ1-3
abundance: -
v_gene: TRBV4-2
CDR3nt: TGTGCCAGCAGCCAAGTGGAAGGGTCAAGGGCTGGAAACACCATATATTTT
CDR3aa: CASSQVEGSRAGNTIYF

d_gene: TRBD2
j_gene: TRBJ2-5
abundance: few
v_gene: TRBV24-1
CDR3nt: TGTGCCACCGAGCGGGGGGCCGGAGAGACCCAGTACTTC
CDR3aa: CATERGAGETQYF

d_gene: -
j_gene: TRBJ1-2
abundance: many
v_gene: TRBV18
CDR3nt: TGTGCCAGCTCAGCGGCAAACTCGGATGTAGGCTACACCTTC
CDR3aa: CASSAANSDVGYTF